This TCR beta chain was identified during a study of T cells in Graves' hyperthyroidism and ophthalmopathy. It was RNA transcripts that yielded the amplified TCR beta CDR3 regions. RT-PCR in the first round (using the HTBI primer set) targeted the TCR CDR3. TCRdb analysed the multiplex PCR reads with MiXCR anew, one entry per CDR3 protein. This sample has approximately 500,000 distinct CDR3 sequences, with 35% to 55% found just once. CDR3 length: 14 amino acids. Germline-derived CDR1 and CDR2 are DFQATT and SNEGSKA (reference sequence). V was trimmed by 6 bases and J by 8 bases, leaving 19 bases between them. A patient was excluded if there was uncontrolled infection, other autoimmune disease, pregnancy or lactation. This clonotype was recorded at least ten times. What it binds is not known. Whole-study results and caveats: Patients with ophthalmopathy were separated from those with stable hyperthyroidism by a 13 V-J model. Most expanded thyroid clonotypes above 0.001 also appeared in blood.

The chain joins TRBV20-1 to TRBJ1-4; weak D call: TRBD1 (6 bases). What was sequenced was peripheral blood or thyroid tissue (not recorded which). This receptor was identified in a woman younger than 30 with Graves' hyperthyroidism. CDR3 DNA: TGCAGTGCCGCAGACAGGCTCGTTCGGGAAAAACTGTTTTTT. The encoded protein is CSAADRLVREKLFF.